This is a list of T cell receptor beta chains from one sample in a study of CD8+ T cells in alopecia areata. Measured with immunoSEQ multiplex PCR; TCRdb has only the in-frame clones, and not every one. Among 120,000 to 150,000 clones listed, 86% were seen once. Sequencing was performed on CD8+ T cells sorted from blood, taken at week 4, from a patient treated with tofacitinib. Receptors were obtained from a human donor with alopecia areata. The CDR3 runs from the conserved cysteine through the conserved F or W. A D gene is named only where the DNA matches it firmly. Size values are once, few and many counts, or a class for expanded clones, and some rows have none.

size,J,D,V,CDR3,DNA
NA,TRBJ2-3,TRBD1,TRBV5-1,CASSFYSGQGSDTQYF,TGCGCCAGCAGCTTTTATTCGGGACAGGGATCAGATACGCAGTATTTT
NA,TRBJ2-7,NA,TRBV13,CASSQETVYEQYF,TGTGCCAGCAGCCAAGAGACCGTCTACGAGCAGTACTTC
NA,TRBJ1-1,NA,TRBV29-1,CSVESYNTEAFF,TGCAGCGTTGAATCCTATAACACTGAAGCTTTCTTT
once,TRBJ2-1,NA,TRBV14,CASSQGSYNEQFF,TGTGCCAGCAGCCAAGGCTCCTACAATGAGCAGTTCTTC
NA,TRBJ2-7,NA,TRBV27,CASTAQGSYEQYF,TGTGCCAGCACGGCACAAGGCTCCTACGAGCAGTACTTC
NA,TRBJ2-7,NA,TRBV2,CASSWGPNYEQYF,TGTGCCAGCAGTTGGGGGCCCAACTACGAGCAGTACTTC
NA,TRBJ1-5,TRBD1,TRBV27,CASSSNRGWQPQHF,TGTGCCAGCAGTTCAAACAGGGGGTGGCAGCCCCAGCATTTT
NA,TRBJ2-3,NA,TRBV11-2,CASSFTGVGTDTQYF,TGTGCCAGCAGCTTTACGGGAGTGGGCACAGATACGCAGTATTTT
NA,TRBJ2-2,TRBD1,TRBV10-1,CASSRTGNTGELFF,TGCGCCAGCAGCAGGACAGGGAACACCGGGGAGCTGTTTTTT
NA,TRBJ1-2,NA,TRBV6-1,CASSEGEVRPNYGYTF,TGTGCCAGCAGTGAAGGTGAGGTCAGACCAAACTATGGCTACACCTTC
NA,TRBJ2-3,NA,TRBV2,CASTDTQYF,TGTGCCAGCACTGATACGCAGTATTTT
NA,TRBJ2-5,TRBD2,TRBV19,CASSIPGLAEETQYF,TGTGCCAGTAGTATCCCAGGACTAGCGGAAGAGACCCAGTACTTC
NA,TRBJ2-1,NA,TRBV7-3,CASSPPGSVYNEQFF,TGTGCCAGCAGCCCCCCGGGCTCCGTATACAATGAGCAGTTCTTC
NA,TRBJ2-5,NA,TRBV6-5,CASSFRRKQETQYF,TGTGCCAGCAGTTTCCGGAGGAAACAAGAGACCCAGTACTTC
NA,TRBJ1-2,NA,TRBV19,CASTPAISGGYTF,TGTGCCAGTACCCCGGCCATATCAGGCGGCTACACCTTC
NA,TRBJ2-1,NA,TRBV7-9,CASSISEDAYNEQFF,TGTGCCAGCAGCATTAGCGAAGACGCCTACAATGAGCAGTTCTTC
once,TRBJ1-5,NA,TRBV6-5,CASTPDGPSQPQHF,TGTGCCAGCACCCCTGATGGGCCCAGTCAGCCCCAGCATTTT
NA,TRBJ2-3,NA,TRBV27,CASSLPADTQYF,TGTGCCAGCAGTTTGCCCGCAGATACGCAGTATTTT
NA,TRBJ2-6,NA,TRBV10-3,CAISESMEVDRSNSGANVLTF,TGTGCCATCAGTGAGTCAATGGAGGTCGACAGATCCAACTCTGGGGCCAACGTCCTGACTTTC
NA,TRBJ2-7,NA,TRBV7-2,CASSLALPNYEQYF,TGTGCCAGCAGCTTAGCGCTTCCAAACTACGAGCAGTACTTC
NA,TRBJ2-7,NA,TRBV10-3,CAISELVLRDRYYEQYF,TGTGCCATCAGTGAATTAGTATTACGAGACAGATACTACGAGCAGTACTTC
few,TRBJ2-1,NA,TRBV7-9,CVGTGSYNEQFF,TGTGTAGGTACCGGATCCTACAATGAGCAGTTCTTC
NA,TRBJ1-2,NA,TRBV2,CASSGDARGYTF,TGTGCCAGCAGCGGGGATGCGCGGGGCTACACCTTC
NA,TRBJ2-1,NA,TRBV13,CASSLGSGFGYEQFF,TGTGCCAGCAGCTTAGGATCCGGGTTCGGGTATGAGCAGTTCTTC
NA,TRBJ2-5,NA,TRBV27,CASSLGSFGRETQYF,TGTGCCAGCAGTTTGGGAAGTTTTGGTAGGGAGACCCAGTACTTC
NA,TRBJ2-7,NA,TRBV11-2,CASSLDSYEQYF,TGTGCCAGCAGCTTAGACAGTTACGAGCAGTACTTC
NA,TRBJ1-1,NA,TRBV7-6,CASSRNYVTGAFF,TGTGCCAGCAGCCGAAATTATGTCACAGGTGCTTTCTTT
medium-sized,TRBJ2-1,NA,TRBV7-9,CASSLLYNEQFF,TGTGCCAGCAGCTTACTCTACAATGAGCAGTTCTTC
NA,TRBJ2-7,NA,TRBV7-6,CASSSGNPYEQYF,TGTGCCAGCAGCTCAGGGAACCCCTACGAGCAGTACTTC
NA,TRBJ2-2,NA,TRBV27,CASSFQLSGGTGELFF,TGTGCCAGCAGTTTTCAACTCTCGGGTGGCACCGGGGAGCTGTTTTTT
NA,TRBJ1-5,NA,TRBV19,CASSPTGILSNQPQHF,TGTGCCAGTAGTCCCACAGGGATACTTAGCAATCAGCCCCAGCATTTT
few,TRBJ2-3,NA,TRBV6-5,CASSYSPDTQYF,TGTGCCAGCAGTTACTCGCCAGATACGCAGTATTTT
NA,TRBJ2-6,NA,TRBV5-1,CASSRDGSSGANVLTF,TGCGCCAGCAGCCGGGACGGGAGCTCTGGGGCCAACGTCCTGACTTTC
NA,TRBJ2-1,TRBD2,TRBV5-4,CASSPTSGGSSYNEQFF,TGTGCCAGCAGCCCGACTAGCGGGGGATCTTCCTACAATGAGCAGTTCTTC
NA,TRBJ2-7,TRBD1,TRBV6-1,CASTPGQGYEQYF,TGTGCCAGCACTCCGGGACAGGGTTACGAGCAGTACTTC
NA,TRBJ2-1,NA,TRBV7-9,CASSLMGPGGEQFF,TGTGCCAGCAGCTTAATGGGGCCCGGTGGTGAGCAGTTCTTC
NA,TRBJ1-1,TRBD1,TRBV11-2,CASSLWTGSTEAFF,TGTGCCAGCAGCCTCTGGACAGGGAGCACTGAAGCTTTCTTT
few,TRBJ2-7,NA,TRBV7-8,CASSLAHYEQYF,TGTGCCAGCAGCTTAGCCCACTACGAGCAGTACTTC
NA,TRBJ1-1,NA,TRBV2,CASSPGYGEAFF,TGTGCCAGCAGTCCAGGGTATGGGGAAGCTTTCTTT
NA,TRBJ2-3,TRBD2,TRBV13,CASSRPTIGLAGGDTQYF,TGTGCCAGCAGCCGACCCACAATTGGACTAGCGGGGGGTGATACGCAGTATTTT
NA,TRBJ1-2,NA,TRBV19,CASHTFQDGYTF,TGTGCCAGCCATACTTTTCAGGATGGCTACACCTTC
few,TRBJ2-1,NA,TRBV19,CASSGGGDYNEQFF,TGTGCCAGTAGTGGTGGGGGTGACTACAATGAGCAGTTCTTC
NA,TRBJ1-3,NA,TRBV12-5,CASGLYGNTIYF,TGTGCTAGTGGTTTGTACGGAAACACCATATATTTT
NA,TRBJ1-1,TRBD1,TRBV30,CAWSPTLGGEFQAFF,TGTGCCTGGAGTCCAACGCTAGGGGGCGAATTCCAAGCTTTCTTT
NA,TRBJ2-7,TRBD2,TRBV5-6,CASSPGLAEVSYEQYF,TGTGCCAGCAGCCCGGGACTAGCGGAGGTCTCCTACGAGCAGTACTTC
NA,TRBJ1-4,TRBD1,TRBV19,CASSVPGTGDEKLFF,TGTGCCAGTAGTGTCCCCGGGACAGGGGACGAAAAACTGTTTTTT
few,TRBJ1-2,NA,TRBV27,CASSLWGLHPNYGYTF,TGTGCCAGCAGTTTGTGGGGCCTGCACCCAAACTATGGCTACACCTTC
NA,TRBJ2-7,NA,TRBV25-1,CASSEFQAYEQYF,TGTGCCAGCAGTGAATTTCAGGCCTACGAGCAGTACTTC
few,TRBJ2-2,NA,TRBV7-2,CASSLGVSGSTGELFF,TGTGCCAGCAGCTTAGGGGTCAGCGGAAGCACCGGGGAGCTGTTTTTT
NA,TRBJ2-2,NA,TRBV19,CASGSGELFF,TGTGCCAGTGGTTCCGGGGAGCTGTTTTTT
once,TRBJ2-7,TRBD2,TRBV27,CASKELAGASLEQYF,TGTGCCAGCAAGGAACTAGCGGGAGCTTCCTTAGAGCAGTACTTC
NA,TRBJ1-1,NA,TRBV7-9,CASSFESVREAFF,TGTGCCAGCAGCTTCGAGTCGGTAAGGGAAGCTTTCTTT
NA,TRBJ2-7,TRBD2,TRBV6-1,CASSGRGLAGAEQYF,TGTGCCAGCAGTGGACGGGGACTAGCGGGGGCAGAGCAGTACTTC
NA,TRBJ2-7,NA,TRBV6-5,CASSYRDSYEQYF,TGTGCCAGCAGTTACCGGGACTCCTACGAGCAGTACTTC